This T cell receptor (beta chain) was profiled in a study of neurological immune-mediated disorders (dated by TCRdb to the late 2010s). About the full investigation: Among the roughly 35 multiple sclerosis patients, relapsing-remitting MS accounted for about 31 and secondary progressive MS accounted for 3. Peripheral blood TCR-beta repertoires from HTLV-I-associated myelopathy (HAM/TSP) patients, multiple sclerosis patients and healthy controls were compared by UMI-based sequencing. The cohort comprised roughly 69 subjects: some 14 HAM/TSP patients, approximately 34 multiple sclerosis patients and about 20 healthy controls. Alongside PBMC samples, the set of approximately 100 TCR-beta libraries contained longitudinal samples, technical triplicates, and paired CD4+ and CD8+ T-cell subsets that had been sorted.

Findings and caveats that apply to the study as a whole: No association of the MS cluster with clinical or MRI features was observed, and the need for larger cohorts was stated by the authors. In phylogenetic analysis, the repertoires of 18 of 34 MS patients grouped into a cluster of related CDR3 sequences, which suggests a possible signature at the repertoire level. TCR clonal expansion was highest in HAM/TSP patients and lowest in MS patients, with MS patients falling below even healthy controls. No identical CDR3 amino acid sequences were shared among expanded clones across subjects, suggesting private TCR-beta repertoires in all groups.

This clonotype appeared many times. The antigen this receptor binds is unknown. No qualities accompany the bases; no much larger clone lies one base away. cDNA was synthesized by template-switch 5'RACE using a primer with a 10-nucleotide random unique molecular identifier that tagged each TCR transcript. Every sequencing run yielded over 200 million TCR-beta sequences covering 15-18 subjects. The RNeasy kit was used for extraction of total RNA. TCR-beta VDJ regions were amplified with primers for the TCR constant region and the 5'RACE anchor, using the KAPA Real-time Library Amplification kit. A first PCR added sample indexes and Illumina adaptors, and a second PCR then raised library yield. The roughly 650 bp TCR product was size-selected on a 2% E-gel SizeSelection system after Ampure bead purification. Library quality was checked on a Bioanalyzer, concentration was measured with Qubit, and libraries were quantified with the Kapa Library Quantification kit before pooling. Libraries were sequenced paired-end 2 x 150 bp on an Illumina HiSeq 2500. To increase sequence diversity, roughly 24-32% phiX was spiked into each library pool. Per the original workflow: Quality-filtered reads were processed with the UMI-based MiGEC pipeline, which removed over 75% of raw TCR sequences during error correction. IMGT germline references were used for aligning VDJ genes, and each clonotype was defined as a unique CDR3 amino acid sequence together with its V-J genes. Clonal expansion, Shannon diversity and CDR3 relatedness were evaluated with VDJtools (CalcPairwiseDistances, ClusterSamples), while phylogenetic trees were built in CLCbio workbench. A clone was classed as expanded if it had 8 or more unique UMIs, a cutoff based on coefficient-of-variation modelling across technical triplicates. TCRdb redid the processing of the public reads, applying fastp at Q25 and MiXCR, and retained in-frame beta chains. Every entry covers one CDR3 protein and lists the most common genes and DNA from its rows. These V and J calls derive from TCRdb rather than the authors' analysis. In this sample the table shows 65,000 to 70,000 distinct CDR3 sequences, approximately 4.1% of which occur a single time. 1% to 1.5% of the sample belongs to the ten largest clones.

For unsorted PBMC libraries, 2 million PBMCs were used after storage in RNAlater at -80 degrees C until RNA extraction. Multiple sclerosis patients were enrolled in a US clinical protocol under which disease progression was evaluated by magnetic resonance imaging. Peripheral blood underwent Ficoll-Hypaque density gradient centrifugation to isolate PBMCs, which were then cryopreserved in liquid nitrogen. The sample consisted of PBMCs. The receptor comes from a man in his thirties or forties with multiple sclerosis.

The nucleotide sequence is given as TGTGCCAGCAGCTTCCCGGGGGATACCTACAATGAGCAGTTCTTC. This sequence encodes CASSFPGDTYNEQFF. This receptor chain uses TRBV5-6 and TRBJ2-1; TRBD2 is perhaps the D gene, given 6 matching bases. The CDR3 runs 15 residues from the cysteine to the phenylalanine. Only the CDR3 region is kept as DNA, spanning 45 bases read in frame from base 1. At the junction V is shortened by 2 bases and J by 2 bases, with 11 bases in between. Reading the germline V gene gives CDR1 SGHDT and CDR2 YYEEEE.